This TCR beta chain is from a study of T-cell reconstitution after alpha-beta-depleted transplantation in children. Overall study findings and caveats: Expanded graft clones, several hundred of them, were reportedly the source of alpha-beta T cells about two months after transplant. Counts and diversity of T cells one year after transplant came mostly from newly produced T cells.

During its preparation, the TCRbeta library received unique molecular identifiers. TCRdb reanalysed the PCR reads using MiXCR and keeps one entry per CDR3 protein. Here the sample spans a few hundred thousand distinct CDR3 sequences, 25% to 30% being singletons. Worth noting for this clonotype: The antigen remains unidentified.

Between the trimmed V and J ends, which lost 2 bases and 3 bases, there was a span of 12 bases. Germline CDR1 is SGHTA and CDR2 is FQGNSA. The CDR3 covers 15 residues. Sequenced material: PBMCs, taken before TCRalphabeta/CD19-depleted stem cell transplant. The chain combines TRBV7-2 with TRBJ2-3; D possibly matches TRBD1 or TRBD2 (6 bases each). The TCR was taken from a boy younger than two with Wiskott-Aldrich syndrome, due to receive a stem cell transplant. This CDR3 reads CASSLLTRGTDTQYF. CDR3 bases: TGTGCCAGCAGCTTACTGACTAGGGGGACAGATACGCAGTATTTT. The variable domain in full, completed from reference TRBV7-2 and TRBJ2-3, reads GAGVSQSPSNKVTEKGKDVELRCDPISGHTALYWYRQSLGQGLEFLIYFQGNSAPDKSGLPSDRFSAERTGGSVSTLTIQRTQQEDSAVYLCASSLLTRGTDTQYFGPGTRLTVL.